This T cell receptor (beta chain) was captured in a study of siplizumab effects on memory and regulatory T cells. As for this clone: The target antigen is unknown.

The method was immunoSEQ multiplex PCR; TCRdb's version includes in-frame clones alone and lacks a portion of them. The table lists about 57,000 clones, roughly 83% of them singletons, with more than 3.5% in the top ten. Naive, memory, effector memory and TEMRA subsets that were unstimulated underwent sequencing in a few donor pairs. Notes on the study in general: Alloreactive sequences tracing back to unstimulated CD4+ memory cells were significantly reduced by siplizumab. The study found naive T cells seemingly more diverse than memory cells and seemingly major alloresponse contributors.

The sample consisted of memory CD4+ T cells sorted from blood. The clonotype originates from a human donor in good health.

The CDR3 nucleotides are TGTGCCAGCAGCCCGATGACTGTGGACAATGAGCAGTTCTTC. Amino acid sequence: CASSPMTVDNEQFF. V gene TRBV9 combines with J gene TRBJ2-1; D is unresolved. This CDR3 is 14 amino acids long. The V gene lost 4 bases and the J gene lost 5 bases, with 13 bases spanning the gap. CDR1 and CDR2 (germline): SGDLS, YYNGEE.